These T cell receptor beta chains were read from a single sample in a study of blood T cell repertoires in COVID-19. Method: immunoSEQ multiplex PCR; TCRdb's copy keeps in-frame clones and lacks some. The table records some 42,000 clones, 80% to 90% of them present only once. Source material: peripheral blood. The receptors derive from a young man with active or convalescent COVID-19. The CDR3 runs from the conserved cysteine through the conserved F or W. A D gene is named only where the DNA matches it firmly. The size entry is marked missing in some rows and otherwise reads once, few, many or a size class.

.	TRBV19	.	TRBJ2-1	CASSTGTGVDEQFF	TGTGCCAGTAGTACCGGGACGGGGGTGGATGAGCAGTTCTTC
TRBD1	TRBV5-1	few	TRBJ2-6	CASSKGQPLAGANVLTF	TGCGCCAGCAGCAAGGGACAGCCCCTTGCGGGGGCCAACGTCCTGACTTTC
.	TRBV18	.	TRBJ1-6	CASSPNHDSSPLHF	TGTGCCAGCTCCCCGAACCATGACAGTTCACCCCTCCACTTT
TRBD1	TRBV7-2	.	TRBJ2-7	CASSLDRGVEQYF	TGTGCCAGCAGCTTAGACAGGGGAGTAGAGCAGTACTTC
.	TRBV18	.	TRBJ1-2	CASSPKQVLEGYTF	TGTGCCAGCTCACCAAAACAGGTGCTGGAGGGCTACACCTTC
TRBD1	TRBV5-4	.	TRBJ1-1	CASGGTGGLNTEAFF	TGTGCCAGCGGGGGGACAGGGGGTTTGAACACTGAAGCTTTCTTT
.	TRBV19	.	TRBJ1-2	CASSIVSDNNYGYTF	TGTGCCAGTAGTATAGTTTCTGACAACAACTATGGCTACACCTTC
.	TRBV18	.	TRBJ2-7	CASSAQTGDEQYF	TGTGCCAGCTCAGCACAGACAGGAGACGAGCAGTACTTC
.	TRBV9	.	TRBJ2-2	CASSVRYHANTGELFF	TGTGCCAGCAGCGTGCGGTACCACGCGAACACCGGGGAGCTGTTTTTT
TRBD2	TRBV10-1	.	TRBJ2-1	CASSTGLAGAHNEQFF	TGCGCCAGCAGTACTGGACTAGCGGGGGCCCACAATGAGCAGTTCTTC
TRBD2	TRBV11-2	.	TRBJ2-5	CASSELAGGRETQYF	TGTGCCAGCAGCGAGCTAGCGGGGGGACGGGAGACCCAGTACTTC
.	TRBV24-1	.	TRBJ2-2	CATSDSPGRELFF	TGTGCCACCAGTGATTCCCCAGGGCGGGAGCTGTTTTTT
TRBD2	TRBV5-4	.	TRBJ2-2	CASSFRTSGRIGELFF	TGTGCCAGCAGCTTCAGGACTAGCGGGAGAATCGGGGAGCTGTTTTTT
.	TRBV4-3	.	TRBJ2-5	CASSQEGDWETQYF	TGCGCCAGCAGCCAAGAAGGGGACTGGGAGACCCAGTACTTC
TRBD1	TRBV7-8	.	TRBJ1-2	CASSAGTETYGYTF	TGTGCCAGCAGCGCTGGGACAGAGACCTATGGCTACACCTTC
TRBD2	TRBV30	.	TRBJ2-1	CAWSVRGLDSYNEQFF	TGTGCCTGGAGTGTTAGAGGACTAGACTCCTACAATGAGCAGTTCTTC
TRBD1	TRBV13	.	TRBJ1-2	CASSLSRDRPYTF	TGTGCCAGCAGCTTGTCCCGGGACAGGCCTTACACCTTC
.	TRBV6-5	.	TRBJ1-4	CASRDTGWSEKLFF	TGTGCCAGCAGAGATACAGGGTGGAGTGAAAAACTGTTTTTT
TRBD1	TRBV6-5	.	TRBJ2-7	CASSLERQGAYEQYF	TGTGCCAGCAGTCTAGAAAGGCAGGGGGCCTACGAGCAGTACTTC
.	TRBV7-9	once	TRBJ1-3	CASSLVADRRSGNTIYF	TGTGCCAGCAGCTTAGTGGCCGACAGACGCTCTGGAAACACCATATATTTT
TRBD1	TRBV2	once	TRBJ1-5	CASRERTGASNQPQHF	TGTGCCAGCAGGGAAAGGACAGGGGCTAGCAATCAGCCCCAGCATTTT
.	TRBV5-1	.	TRBJ1-2	CASSLGSGYTF	TGCGCCAGCAGCTTGGGGAGTGGCTACACCTTC
.	TRBV30	.	TRBJ1-5	CAWSVQGKGQPQHF	TGTGCCTGGAGTGTACAGGGTAAGGGTCAGCCCCAGCATTTT